This T cell receptor beta chain is from a study of blood T cell repertoires in COVID-19. Germline loops: CDR1 SGHNT, CDR2 YYREEE (reference sequence). The V end was cut by 6 bases, the J end by 6 bases, with 21 bases between. This CDR3 has 15 residues. Profiling relied on immunoSEQ multiplex PCR, and the TCRdb table lists in-frame clones only, not all of them. Among a few hundred thousand clones listed, 92% were seen once. V gene TRBV5-4 combines with J gene TRBJ1-2; D gene unclear. The sample consisted of PBMCs or T cells enriched from blood (not recorded which). The origin of this receptor is a woman in her twenties or thirties who had recovered from COVID-19. This chain's CDR3 is CASMLGAVREDGYTF. The CDR3 DNA reads TGTGCCAGCATGCTGGGTGCAGTTCGGGAAGATGGCTACACCTTC. Filled out from reference TRBV5-4 and TRBJ1-2, the complete variable domain reads ETGVTQSPTHLIKTRGQQVTLRCSSQSGHNTVSWYQQALGQGPQFIFQYYREEENGRGNFPPRFSGLQFPNYSSELNVNALELDDSALYLCASMLGAVREDGYTFGSGTRLTVV.